This T cell receptor (beta chain) appears in the sequencing data of a study of Graves' ophthalmopathy and Graves' hyperthyroidism. Overall study findings and caveats: This model predicted ophthalmopathy progression (sensitivity around 71%, specificity 72.22%). Cross-validated, the 13-signature model showed 87.88%/81.08% sensitivity/specificity, and 80%/75% in the test set. Most thyroid clonotypes with frequency above 0.001 were detected in blood too.

A note on this clonotype: Its matching antigen is unknown. The junction and the germline gene differ at one end; a read error may be behind it.

CDR1 ENHRY and CDR2 SYGVKD come from the germline V gene. This CDR3 is 18 amino acids long. Diagnoses were established from clinical symptoms, serum thyroxine, TRAb, thyroid ultrasound and orbital computed tomography. Amplification of TCR beta CDR3 regions used RNA transcripts. First-round RT-PCR relied on HTBI primers, and a second-round multiplex PCR came next. TCRdb recomputed calls from the multiplex PCR reads with MiXCR, one row per CDR3 protein. The sample yields around 600,000 distinct CDR3 sequences, roughly 39% seen once. This clonotype originated in an adult man with Graves' ophthalmopathy. Sequencing used peripheral blood. The chain has TRBV10-3 and TRBJ1-2; a weak D match, TRBD1 (5 bases). The chain's CDR3 is CASSLVADASDRLYGYTF. DNA for the CDR3: TGTGCCAGCAGTTTGGTGGCGGACGCCTCTGACAGACTCTATGGCTACACCTTC.